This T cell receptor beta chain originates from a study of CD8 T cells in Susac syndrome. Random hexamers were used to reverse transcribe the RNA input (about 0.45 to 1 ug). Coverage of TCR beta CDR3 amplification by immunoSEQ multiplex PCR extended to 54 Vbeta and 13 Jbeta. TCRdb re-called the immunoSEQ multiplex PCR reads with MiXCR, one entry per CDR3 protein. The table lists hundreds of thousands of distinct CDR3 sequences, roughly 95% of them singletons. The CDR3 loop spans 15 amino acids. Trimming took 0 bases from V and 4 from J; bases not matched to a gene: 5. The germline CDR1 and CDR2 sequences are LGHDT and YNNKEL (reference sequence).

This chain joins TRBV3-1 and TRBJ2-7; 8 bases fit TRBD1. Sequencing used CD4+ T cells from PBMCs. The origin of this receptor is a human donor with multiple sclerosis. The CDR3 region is CASSQDLTGAYEQYF. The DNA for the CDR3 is TGTGCCAGCAGCCAAGATCTGACAGGGGCTTACGAGCAGTACTTC.